One sample yielded the 17 T cell receptor beta chains listed below, sequenced in a study of T cells after yellow fever vaccination. MiXCR was run by TCRdb on the 5' RACE reads, yielding one entry per CDR3 protein. Seen here are 150,000 to 200,000 distinct CDR3 sequences, roughly 6.2% observed once, and the top ten hold just under 3%. Sequenced here: CD4+ T cells sorted from PBMCs, sampled on the day of the first yellow fever vaccination. The receptors stem from a man younger than 35 who received the YFV17D yellow fever vaccine.

This clonotype was counted between two and nine times. Here the CDR3 reads CASSGLGQGNTIYF. CDR3 DNA sequence: TGTGCCAGCAGCGGCCTGGGACAGGGAAACACCATATATTTT. The genes are TRBV7-9 and TRBJ1-3; 7 bases map to TRBD1. The CDR3 runs to 14 residues. The V gene end was trimmed by 5 bases and the J gene end by 4 bases; junction bases not matched to a gene: 5. CDR1 SEHNR and CDR2 FQNEAQ come from the germline V gene (reference sequence).

The chain has TRBV5-5 and TRBJ2-3, with D possibly matching TRBD1 (7 bases). The CDR3 length is 16 residues. With 4 bases removed from V and 3 bases from J, the gap between germline ends came to 18 bases. The germline V gene encodes CDR1 SGHKS and CDR2 YYEKEE (reference sequence). The CDR3 DNA reads TGTGCCAGCAGCCTCCCAGGGGGGACCCCTACAGATACGCAGTATTTT. This translates into CASSLPGGTPTDTQYF. The variable domain in full, with the rest retrieved from reference TRBV5-5 and TRBJ2-3, is DAGVTQSPTHLIKTRGQQVTLRCSPISGHKSVSWYQQVLGQGPQFIFQYYEKEERGRGNFPDRFSARQFPNYSSELNVNALLLGDSALYLCASSLPGGTPTDTQYFGPGTRLTVL.

This chain joins TRBV6-1 and TRBJ2-3; 11 nucleotides agree with TRBD2. With V trimmed by 8 bases and J by 5 bases, 9 bases remained unmatched. The germline V gene has CDR1 MNHNS and CDR2 SASEGT. This CDR3 comprises 15 residues. CDR3 loop: CASVILAGAGDTQYF. Here the CDR3 DNA reads TGTGCCAGCGTAATACTAGCGGGGGCTGGAGATACGCAGTATTTT.

The chain uses TRBV5-1 and TRBJ2-3, with TRBD2 as a possible D gene (6 bases). The germline V gene encodes CDR1 SGHRS and CDR2 YFSETQ. V was clipped by 0 bases and J by 0 bases, with 11 bases between them. This CDR3 region has 16 residues. The CDR3 nucleotides are TGCGCCAGCAGCTTGGTTCGGGGGACTAGCACAGATACGCAGTATTTT. Translating gives CASSLVRGTSTDTQYF.

The chain is built from TRBV15 and TRBJ1-2; D unresolved. The CDR3 covers 13 residues. CDR1 is LNHNV, CDR2 YYDKDF, per germline (reference sequence). The V and J ends lost 0 bases and 2 bases respectively, with 4 bases between them. DNA for the CDR3: TGTGCCACCAGCAGAGACGGGAACTATGGCTACACCTTC. This encodes CATSRDGNYGYTF. The variable domain in full, with the rest retrieved from reference TRBV15 and TRBJ1-2, is DAMVIQNPRYQVTQFGKPVTLSCSQTLNHNVMYWYQQKSSQAPKLLFHYYDKDFNNEADTPDNFQSRRPNTSFCFLDIRSPGLGDTAMYLCATSRDGNYGYTFGSGTRLTVV.

The chain carries TRBV24-1 and TRBJ2-1; D is uncertain. Germline V CDR1 and CDR2: KGHDR, SFDVKD. The V end was cut by 5 bases, the J end by 6 bases, with 4 bases between. The CDR3 extends over 11 amino acids. CDR3 in amino acids: CATSAGNEQFF. The CDR3 bases are TGTGCCACCAGTGCAGGCAATGAGCAGTTCTTC.

This clonotype came up many times. The V gene is TRBV7-3, the J gene TRBJ2-1; D is perhaps TRBD2 (6 bases). V lost 0 bases, J lost 0 bases, and 6 bases lay in between. Germline V gene lookup returns CDR1 SGHTA and CDR2 FQGTGA. This CDR3 is built from 15 residues. This chain's CDR3 is CASSLTGSSYNEQFF. The DNA for the CDR3 is TGTGCCAGCAGCTTAACCGGGAGCTCCTACAATGAGCAGTTCTTC.

This clonotype has more than one count but fewer than ten. V gene TRBV7-9 combines with J gene TRBJ2-3; no definite D call. The CDR3 loop spans 17 amino acids. CDR1 SEHNR and CDR2 FQNEAQ come from the germline V gene (reference sequence). The germline V and J ends were trimmed by 5 bases and 2 bases, with 20 bases remaining between them. The CDR3 bases are TGTGCCAGCAGCGCCGCCAGAATAGCCCTACTCACAGATACGCAGTATTTT. It encodes CASSAARIALLTDTQYF.

This clonotype turned up a few times. The V and J genes are TRBV20-1 and TRBJ2-7; unclear D gene. Germline CDR1 DFQATT, CDR2 SNEGSKA (reference sequence). The germline V and J ends were trimmed by 3 bases and 3 bases, with 18 bases remaining between them. CDR3 length: 15 residues. The CDR3 protein is CSARRTIGVLYEQYF. CDR3 coding DNA: TGCAGTGCTAGGCGCACTATAGGCGTTCTCTACGAGCAGTACTTC.

This clonotype came up a few times. This sequence joins TRBV20-1 and TRBJ2-5; weak D call: TRBD2 (6 bases). V lost 5 bases and J lost 3, with 13 bases in between. This CDR3 has 13 amino acids. Per the germline V gene, CDR1 is DFQATT and CDR2 is SNEGSKA (reference sequence). CDR3 sequence (DNA): TGCAGTGCTCGGTCGGGGGTGGAAGAGACCCAGTACTTC. It codes for CSARSGVEETQYF.

This clonotype was seen at least ten times. The rearrangement uses TRBV11-1 and TRBJ2-4, with D unclear. The CDR3 extends over 14 amino acids. Trimming removed 1 base from V and 8 bases from J, with 12 bases in between. The V gene's germline CDR1 is SGHAT and CDR2 FQDESV (reference sequence). CDR3 amino acids: CASSLESSRHIQYF. CDR3 coding DNA: TGTGCCAGCAGCTTAGAATCTAGTAGGCACATTCAGTACTTC.

This clonotype was seen many times. The chain links TRBV6-1 to TRBJ1-1, with 7 bases that match TRBD1. The CDR3 loop spans 15 amino acids. V lost 4 bases, J lost 4 bases, and 9 bases stayed unmatched. Germline V lookup: CDR1 MNHNS, CDR2 SASEGT. The CDR3 sequence: CASSGRDSITTEAFF. In DNA form, the CDR3 reads TGTGCCAGCAGTGGCCGGGACAGTATTACCACTGAAGCTTTCTTT.

This clonotype was seen repeatedly, ten times or more. This chain uses TRBV5-1 with TRBJ1-2; unclear D gene. The V gene's germline CDR1 is SGHRS and CDR2 YFSETQ. This CDR3 has 14 residues. V lost 4 bases to trimming and J lost 4 bases, with 14 bases between them. The CDR3 loop reads CASSHNGMVYGYTF. The CDR3 DNA follows: TGCGCCAGCAGCCACAACGGAATGGTCTATGGCTACACCTTC.

This clonotype was recorded at least ten times. J is TRBJ1-1 and V is TRBV2, with TRBD1 identical over 9 bases. The CDR3 is 14 amino acids. Germline CDR1 SNHLY, CDR2 FYNNEI. V was pared by 4 bases and J by 5 bases, with 5 bases of the junction left unmatched. The CDR3 region has the DNA TGTGCCAGCAGTGGCGGGACAGGGCGGACTGAAGCTTTCTTT. Residues: CASSGGTGRTEAFF.

This clonotype has ten or more counts. V usage is TRBV28 and J usage is TRBJ1-6; unclear D gene. Germline V gives CDR1 MDHEN, CDR2 SYDVKM. The CDR3 extends over 15 amino acids. V was cut by 5 bases and J by 4 bases, with 12 bases left in between. The CDR3 DNA reads TGTGCCAGCAGTCTAACGGGAGGGTATAATTCACCCCTCCACTTT. It specifies CASSLTGGYNSPLHF.

This clonotype was found many times. This rearrangement joins TRBV5-5 to TRBJ1-2; the D is unclear. V gave up 0 bases and J gave up 6 bases, with 12 bases separating them. The length of the CDR3 is 14 residues. Looked up from germline, CDR1 is SGHKS and CDR2 is YYEKEE (reference sequence). The CDR3 spells CASSLAEWGDGYTF. In DNA, the CDR3 is TGTGCCAGCAGCTTGGCCGAATGGGGAGATGGCTACACCTTC.

A few counts support this clonotype. This sequence joins TRBV7-3 and TRBJ2-3; D is ambiguous. The CDR3 is 15 amino acids. Germline CDR1 reads SGHTA; CDR2 reads FQGTGA. Trimming stripped 1 base from V and 4 bases from J, with 12 bases between. CDR3 in amino acids: CASSLNPTYPDTQYF. The CDR3 coding sequence is TGTGCCAGCAGCTTAAACCCCACTTACCCAGATACGCAGTATTTT.